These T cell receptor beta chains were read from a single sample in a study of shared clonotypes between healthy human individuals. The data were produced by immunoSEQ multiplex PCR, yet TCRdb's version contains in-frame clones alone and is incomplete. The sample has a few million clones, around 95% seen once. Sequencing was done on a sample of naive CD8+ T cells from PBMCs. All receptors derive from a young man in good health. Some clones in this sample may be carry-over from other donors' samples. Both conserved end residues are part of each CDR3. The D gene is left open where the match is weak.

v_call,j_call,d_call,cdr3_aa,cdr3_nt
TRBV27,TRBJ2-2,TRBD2,CASSPLASGYTGELFF,TGTGCCAGCAGTCCCTTGGCTAGCGGATACACCGGGGAGCTGTTTTTT
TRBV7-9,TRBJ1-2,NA,CASSLGGSGYGYTF,TGTGCCAGCAGCTTAGGGGGGTCAGGCTATGGCTACACCTTC
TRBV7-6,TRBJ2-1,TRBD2,CASSPGLAYNEQFF,TGTGCCAGCAGCCCGGGACTAGCCTACAATGAGCAGTTCTTC
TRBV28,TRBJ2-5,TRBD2,CASSSPGAGTKTGETQYF,TGTGCCAGCAGTTCCCCCGGAGCCGGGACTAAAACCGGGGAGACCCAGTACTTC
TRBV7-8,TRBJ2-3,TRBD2,CASVTSGTDTQYF,TGTGCCAGCGTGACTAGCGGCACAGATACGCAGTATTTT
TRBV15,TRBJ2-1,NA,CATSRGRQDNEQFF,TGTGCCACCAGCAGAGGACGGCAGGACAATGAGCAGTTCTTC
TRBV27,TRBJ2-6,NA,CASSSWGDSGANVLTF,TGTGCCAGCAGTTCCTGGGGGGACTCTGGGGCCAACGTCCTGACTTTC
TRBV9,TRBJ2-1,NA,CASSGDLDNEQFF,TGTGCCAGCAGCGGGGATCTTGACAATGAGCAGTTCTTC
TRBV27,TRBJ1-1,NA,CASSLRAGSAEAFF,TGTGCCAGCAGTTTACGGGCGGGGAGCGCTGAAGCTTTCTTT
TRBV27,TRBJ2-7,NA,CASSPSRSSYEQYF,TGTGCCAGCAGTCCATCCAGGAGCTCCTACGAGCAGTACTTC
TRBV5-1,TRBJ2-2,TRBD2,CASSLVAGGTGELFF,TGCGCCAGCAGCTTGGTAGCGGGAGGCACCGGGGAGCTGTTTTTT
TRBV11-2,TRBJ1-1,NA,CASSLDRSDMNTEAFF,TGTGCCAGCAGCTTAGATCGAAGCGATATGAACACTGAAGCTTTCTTT